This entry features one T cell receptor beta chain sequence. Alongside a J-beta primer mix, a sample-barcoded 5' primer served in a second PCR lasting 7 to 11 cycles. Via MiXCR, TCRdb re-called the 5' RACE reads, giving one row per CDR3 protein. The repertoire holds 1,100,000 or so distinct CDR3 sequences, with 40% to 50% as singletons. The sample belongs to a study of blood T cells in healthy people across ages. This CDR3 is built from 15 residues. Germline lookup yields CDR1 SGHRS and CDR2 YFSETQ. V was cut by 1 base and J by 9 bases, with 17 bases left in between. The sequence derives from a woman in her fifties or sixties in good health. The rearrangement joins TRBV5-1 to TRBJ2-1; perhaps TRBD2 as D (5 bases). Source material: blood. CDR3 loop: CASSLSGIGNGEQFF. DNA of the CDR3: TGCGCCAGCAGCTTGTCGGGGATAGGCAACGGTGAGCAGTTCTTC.